This T cell receptor (beta chain) derives from a study of T cells in Graves' hyperthyroidism and ophthalmopathy (dated by TCRdb to between 2018 and 2021). In the study overall: Peripheral blood samples were taken at initial diagnosis, before any treatment was given. To identify TCR V-J signatures that set the groups apart, the researchers used a discovery cohort of 95 to 100 patients, made up of under 50 with Graves' ophthalmopathy and about 60 with stable Graves' hyperthyroidism. Whether ophthalmopathy could be predicted prospectively was tested in an independent validation cohort made up of 18 hyperthyroidism patients plus 17 patients who later progressed to ophthalmopathy. The roughly 91 discovery patients were randomly divided into training and test sets at a 7:3 ratio. Thyroid tissue and blood T-cell repertoires from several Graves' hyperthyroidism patients were also compared in the study. Following sampling, methimazole starting at 30 mg daily was given to hyperthyroidism patients, and high-dose intravenous methylprednisolone was given to ophthalmopathy patients. The paper reports TCR Vbeta CDR3 sequencing of roughly 140 peripheral blood samples: around 41 ophthalmopathy, under 80 hyperthyroidism and roughly 17 progressor patients.

According to the germline V gene, CDR1 reads LGHNA and CDR2 reads YSLEER. The CDR3 has 17 amino acids, counting the end cysteine and phenylalanine. Solely the CDR3 DNA is kept, with 51 bases framed from the first base. Trimming removed 0 bases from V and 0 bases from J; the gene matches leave 7 bases unexplained. The TCR beta CDR3 regions were amplified from the RNA transcripts. A first-round RT-PCR of the TCR CDR3 used the HTBI primer set with the Qiagen OneStep RT-PCR kit. A second multiplex PCR round built the libraries, followed by size selection and purification. Paired-end sequencing of the libraries was performed with 100 bp reads on an Illumina HiSeq2000. The published analysis was carried out like this. SOAPnuke was used to process the raw data, throwing out any read that contained adapters or uncalled bases, had a mean Phred below 15, or lacked an exact constant-primer or identifier match. High-quality paired reads were merged using COPE v1.2.5, and each unique nucleotide sequence was defined as a clonotype. MiTCR v1.1 was used to align the clonotypes against IMGT TRBV, TRBD and TRBJ reference segments. The analysis included only V-J combinations with a frequency above 0.0001, which together covered 99.2% of the repertoires. A TCS score was defined as the ratio between F50 (clonal expansion) and ExV (chaos), using BLOSUM62-based TCRdist between CDR3 peptides within each V-J. Welch's t-statistics and random forest reduced fewer than 600 V-J features to roughly 13, which were used in a naive Bayes classifier (R e1071). The raw public data were reprocessed by TCRdb itself: fastp quality trimming at Q25, MiXCR clonotype calling, in-frame beta chains only. Every CDR3 protein is listed once, alongside the most common genes and DNA of its rows. Here the V and J calls rest on TCRdb's processing, not on the authors' analysis. The sample table holds fewer than 750,000 distinct CDR3 sequences, of which roughly 15% were seen once. Approximately 12% of the sample lies in the top ten.

In the ophthalmopathy patients, disease was moderately to severely active, with a Clinical Activity Score of 3 or more, a NOSPECS grade of 4 or more, and a duration of less than 3 months. Any patient with an uncontrolled infection, another autoimmune disease, pregnancy or lactation was excluded. Diagnoses were based on clinical symptoms, serum thyroxine and TRAb, thyroid ultrasound and orbital computed tomography. PBMCs were isolated from approximately 10 ml of fresh peripheral blood by Ficoll-Paque density gradient centrifugation. Trizol reagent was used to extract total RNA, and RNA quality was then checked on an Agilent 2100 Bioanalyzer. Broader findings and caveats from the paper: Blood samples also contained most of the expanded thyroid clonotypes (frequency above 0.001), which suggests that blood repertoires may reflect thyroid immune responses. Sample size was not statistically predetermined, and investigators were not blinded to group allocation. Ophthalmopathy was separated from stable hyperthyroidism by a 13 V-J signature model, with approximately 90% sensitivity and around 81% specificity obtained in cross-validation and 80%/75% obtained in testing. During validation, the model predicted progression to ophthalmopathy a median of about 5.9 months ahead of onset, with roughly 65% sensitivity and around 73% specificity.

Comments on this clonotype: No cognate antigen has been identified for it. This may stem from a read error, because a much larger clone lies one nucleotide away.

The sequence is built from TRBV4-3 and TRBJ2-7; TRBD1 lines up with 8 middle nucleotides. The receptor was derived from a woman between 50 and 59 years old with Graves' ophthalmopathy. The specimen was blood. The CDR3 loop reads CASSQDPGQGRSYEQYF. The sequenced DNA: TGCGCCAGCAGCCAAGACCCTGGACAGGGCCGCTCCTACGAGCAGTACTTC.